The present T cell receptor beta chain was sequenced within a study of cytomegalovirus exposure and HLA in healthy donors. Study details: Genotyping showed around 80% of over 350 donors falling in the Caucasian-associated ancestry cluster.

Trimming stripped 3 bases from V and 0 bases from J, with 8 bases between. The CDR3 is made up of 14 amino acids. Germline V gene lookup returns CDR1 SGHTA and CDR2 FQGNSA. The PCR ran on 60 Vbeta and 13 Jbeta primers. Repertoires were generated with immunoSEQ multiplex PCR, while TCRdb's copy carries only in-frame clones and drops some. This table holds 150,000 to 200,000 clones, around 74% found once. This sequence joins TRBV7-2 and TRBJ1-1; the D gene is possibly TRBD1 (5 bases). This clonotype was sampled from a female donor in good health and CMV-seronegative. Sequences were obtained from PBMCs. CDR3 region: CASSFGGVNTEAFF. Here the CDR3 DNA reads TGTGCCAGCAGCTTTGGGGGGGTGAACACTGAAGCTTTCTTT.